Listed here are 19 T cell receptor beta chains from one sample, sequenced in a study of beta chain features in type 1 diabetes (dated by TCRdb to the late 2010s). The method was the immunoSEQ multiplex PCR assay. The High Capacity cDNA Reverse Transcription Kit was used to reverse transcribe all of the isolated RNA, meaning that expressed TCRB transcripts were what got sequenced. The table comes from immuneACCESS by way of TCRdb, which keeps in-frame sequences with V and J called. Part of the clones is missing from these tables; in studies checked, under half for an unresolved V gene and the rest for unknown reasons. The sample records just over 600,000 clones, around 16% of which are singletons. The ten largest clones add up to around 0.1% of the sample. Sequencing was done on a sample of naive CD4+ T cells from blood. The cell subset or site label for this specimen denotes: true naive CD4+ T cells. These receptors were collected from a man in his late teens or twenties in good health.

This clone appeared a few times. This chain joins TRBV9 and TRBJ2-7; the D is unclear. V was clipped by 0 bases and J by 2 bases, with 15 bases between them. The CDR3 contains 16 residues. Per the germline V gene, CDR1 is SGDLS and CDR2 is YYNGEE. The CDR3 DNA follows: TGTGCCAGCAGCGTAGGACCGTCCTTAGGCGCCTACGAGCAGTACTTC. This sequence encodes CASSVGPSLGAYEQYF.

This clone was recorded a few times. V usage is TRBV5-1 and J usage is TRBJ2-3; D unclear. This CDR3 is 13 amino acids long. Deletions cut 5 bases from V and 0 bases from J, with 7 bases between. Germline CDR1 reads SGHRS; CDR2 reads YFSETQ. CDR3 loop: CASRVESTDTQYF. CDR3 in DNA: TGCGCCAGCAGGGTCGAAAGCACAGATACGCAGTATTTT.

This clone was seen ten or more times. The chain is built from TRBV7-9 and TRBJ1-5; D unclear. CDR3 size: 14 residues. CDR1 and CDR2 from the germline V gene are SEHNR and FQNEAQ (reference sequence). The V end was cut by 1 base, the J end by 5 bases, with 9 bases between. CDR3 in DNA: TGTGCCAGCAGCTTAGGGGGAGTGTATCAGCCCCAGCATTTT. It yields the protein CASSLGGVYQPQHF.

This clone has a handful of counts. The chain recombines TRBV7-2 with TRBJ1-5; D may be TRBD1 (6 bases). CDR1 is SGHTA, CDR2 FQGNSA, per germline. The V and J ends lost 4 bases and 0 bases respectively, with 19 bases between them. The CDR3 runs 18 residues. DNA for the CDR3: TGTGCCAGCAGCTACCGAGGGGGTACCTTCCGTAGCAATCAGCCCCAGCATTTT. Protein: CASSYRGGTFRSNQPQHF.

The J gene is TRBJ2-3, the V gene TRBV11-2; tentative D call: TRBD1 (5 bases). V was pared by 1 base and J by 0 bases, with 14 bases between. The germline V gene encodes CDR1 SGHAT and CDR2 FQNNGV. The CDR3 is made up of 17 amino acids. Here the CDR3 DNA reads TGTGCCAGCAGCTTAGTAAGAACAGGTACCAGCACAGATACGCAGTATTTT. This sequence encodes CASSLVRTGTSTDTQYF.

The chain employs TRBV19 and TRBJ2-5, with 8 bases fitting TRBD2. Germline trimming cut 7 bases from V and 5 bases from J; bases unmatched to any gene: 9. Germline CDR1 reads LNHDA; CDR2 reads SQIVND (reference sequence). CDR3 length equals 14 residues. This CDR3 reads CASKGGRLWETQYF. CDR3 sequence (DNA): TGTGCCAGTAAGGGCGGGAGGTTATGGGAGACCCAGTACTTC.

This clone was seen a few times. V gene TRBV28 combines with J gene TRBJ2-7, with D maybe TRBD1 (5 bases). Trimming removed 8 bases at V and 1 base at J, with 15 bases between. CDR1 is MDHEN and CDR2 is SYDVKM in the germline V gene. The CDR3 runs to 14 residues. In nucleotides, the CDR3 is TGTGCCAGCGGTGGACCTGCAGGGTCCTACGAGCAGTACTTC. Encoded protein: CASGGPAGSYEQYF.

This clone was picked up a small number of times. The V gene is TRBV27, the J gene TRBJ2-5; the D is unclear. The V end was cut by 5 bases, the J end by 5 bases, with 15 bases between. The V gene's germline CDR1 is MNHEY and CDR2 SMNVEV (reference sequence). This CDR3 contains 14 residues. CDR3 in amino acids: CASSPIGQRETQYF. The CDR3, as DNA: TGTGCCAGCAGTCCGATAGGCCAAAGGGAGACCCAGTACTTC.

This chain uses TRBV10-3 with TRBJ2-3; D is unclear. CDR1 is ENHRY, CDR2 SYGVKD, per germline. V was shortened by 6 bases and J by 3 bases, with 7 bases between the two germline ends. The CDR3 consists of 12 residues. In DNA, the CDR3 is TGTGCCATCAGGGGGTCGACAGATACGCAGTATTTT. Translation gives CAIRGSTDTQYF.

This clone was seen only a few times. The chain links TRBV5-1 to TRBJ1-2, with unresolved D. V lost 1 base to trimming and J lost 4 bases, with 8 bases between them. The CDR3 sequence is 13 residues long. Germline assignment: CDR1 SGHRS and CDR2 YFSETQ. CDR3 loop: CASSLFKSYGYTF. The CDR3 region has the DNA TGCGCCAGCAGCTTGTTTAAGAGCTATGGCTACACCTTC.

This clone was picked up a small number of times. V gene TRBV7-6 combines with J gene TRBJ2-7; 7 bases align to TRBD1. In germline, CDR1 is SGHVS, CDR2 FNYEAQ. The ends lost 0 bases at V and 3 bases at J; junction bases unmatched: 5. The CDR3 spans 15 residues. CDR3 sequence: CASSLARDSVYEQYF. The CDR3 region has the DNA TGTGCCAGCAGCTTAGCACGGGACAGCGTCTACGAGCAGTACTTC.

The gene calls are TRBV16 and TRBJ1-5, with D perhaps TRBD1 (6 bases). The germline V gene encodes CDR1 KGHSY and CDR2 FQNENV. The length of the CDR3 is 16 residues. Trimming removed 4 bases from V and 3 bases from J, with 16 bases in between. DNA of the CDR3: TGTGCCAGCAGCCGCAAGCTAACAGGGACCAATCAGCCCCAGCATTTT. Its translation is CASSRKLTGTNQPQHF.

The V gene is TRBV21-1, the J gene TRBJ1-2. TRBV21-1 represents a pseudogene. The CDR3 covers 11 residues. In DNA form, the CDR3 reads TGTGCCAGCAGCAAGCCCAATGGCTACACCTTC. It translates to CASSKPNGYTF.

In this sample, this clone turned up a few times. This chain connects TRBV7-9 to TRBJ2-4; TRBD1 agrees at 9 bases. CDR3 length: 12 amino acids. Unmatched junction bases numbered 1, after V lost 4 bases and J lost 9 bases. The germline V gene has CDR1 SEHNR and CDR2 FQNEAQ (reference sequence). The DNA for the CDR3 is TGTGCCAGCAGCTCGGACAGGGGCATTCAGTACTTC. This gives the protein CASSSDRGIQYF.

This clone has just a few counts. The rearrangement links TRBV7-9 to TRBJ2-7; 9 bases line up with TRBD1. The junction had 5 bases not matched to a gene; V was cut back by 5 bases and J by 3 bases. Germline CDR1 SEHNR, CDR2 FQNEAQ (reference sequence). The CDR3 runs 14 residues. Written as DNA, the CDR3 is TGTGCCAGCAGCGCAGGACAGGGGTTCTACGAGCAGTACTTC. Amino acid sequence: CASSAGQGFYEQYF.

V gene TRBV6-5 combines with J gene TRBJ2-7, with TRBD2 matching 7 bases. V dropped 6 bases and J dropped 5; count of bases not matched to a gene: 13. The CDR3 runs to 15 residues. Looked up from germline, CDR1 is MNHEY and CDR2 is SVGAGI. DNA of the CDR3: TGTGCCAGCAGCCCCCGTGACGGGAGGTATAACGAGCAGTACTTC. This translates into CASSPRDGRYNEQYF.

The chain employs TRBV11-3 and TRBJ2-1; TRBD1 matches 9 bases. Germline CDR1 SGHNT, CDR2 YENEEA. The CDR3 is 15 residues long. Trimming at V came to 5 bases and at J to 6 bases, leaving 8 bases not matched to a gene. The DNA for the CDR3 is TGTGCCAGCAGCCTGGACAGGGGTAGTATCAATGAGCAGTTCTTC. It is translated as CASSLDRGSINEQFF.

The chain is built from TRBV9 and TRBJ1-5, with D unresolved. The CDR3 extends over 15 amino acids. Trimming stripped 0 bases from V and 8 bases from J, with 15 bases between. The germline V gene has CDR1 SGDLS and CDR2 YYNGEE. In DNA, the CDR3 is TGTGCCAGCAGCGTAGGCCCGGGAATGATGGAGCCCCAGCATTTT. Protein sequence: CASSVGPGMMEPQHF.

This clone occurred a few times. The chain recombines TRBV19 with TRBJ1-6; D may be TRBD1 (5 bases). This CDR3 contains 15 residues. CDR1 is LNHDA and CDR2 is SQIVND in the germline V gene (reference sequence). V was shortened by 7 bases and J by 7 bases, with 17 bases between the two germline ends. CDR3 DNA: TGTGCCAGTAATATCCCGGACACAAAAAATTCACCCCTCCACTTT. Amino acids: CASNIPDTKNSPLHF.